The 5 T cell receptor beta chains below come from one sample, sequenced in a study of T cells in localized non-small cell lung cancer. Clones were read by immunoSEQ multiplex PCR, and TCRdb kept only the in-frame ones, dropping some. The sample shows about 3,200 clones, about 26% of them seen only once. Sequencing was performed on normal lung tissue next to the tumor, taken before any cancer treatment. These receptors all stem from a woman aged 35 to 69 with stage I lung adenocarcinoma.

The V call is TRBV19, the J call TRBJ2-7, with D uncertain. CDR1 LNHDA and CDR2 SQIVND come from the germline V gene (reference sequence). The CDR3 spans 16 residues. Trimming shortened V by 3 bases and J by 5 bases, and 20 bases separated the two germline ends. CDR3 loop: CASSIETGPVPNEQYF. In nucleotides, the CDR3 is TGTGCCAGTAGTATTGAAACGGGCCCCGTCCCCAACGAGCAGTACTTC.

The chain carries TRBV30 and TRBJ1-1; no clear D. Per germline, CDR1 GTSNPN and CDR2 SVGIG (reference sequence). There are 13 residues in the CDR3. V was pared by 1 base and J by 6 bases, with 12 bases between. In DNA, the CDR3 is TGTGCCTGGAGTGCGGCCGGTTGGTCTGAAGCTTTCTTT. Its translation is CAWSAAGWSEAFF. The complete variable domain, with remaining parts taken from reference TRBV30 and TRBJ1-1, reads SQTIHQWPATLVQPVGSPLSLECTVEGTSNPNLYWYRQAAGRGLQLLFYSVGIGQISSEVPQNLSASRPQDRQFILSSKKLLLSDSGFYLCAWSAAGWSEAFFGQGTRLTVV.

This chain joins TRBV19 and TRBJ2-4; 10 bases agree with TRBD2. With V trimmed by 9 bases and J by 7 bases, 12 bases remained unmatched. Germline lookup yields CDR1 LNHDA and CDR2 SQIVND (reference sequence). This CDR3 region has 15 residues. CDR3: CASTSPGLATNIQYF. DNA of the CDR3: TGTGCCAGCACATCTCCGGGACTAGCGACTAACATTCAGTACTTC.

This clone was recorded a few times. The V gene is TRBV6-8, the J gene TRBJ1-1, with no clear D. V lost 7 bases and J lost 3, with 9 bases in between. The CDR3 length is 12 residues. Germline loops: CDR1 MNHGY, CDR2 SAAAGT. The CDR3 DNA is TGTGCCAGCATTGGAATGTACACTGAAGCTTTCTTT. Protein product: CASIGMYTEAFF.

The V call is TRBV6-8, the J call TRBJ1-4; D is perhaps TRBD1 (6 bases). CDR3 length equals 15 residues. Germline V gene data show CDR1 as MNHGY and CDR2 as SAAAGT. With 6 bases removed from V and 8 bases from J, the gap between germline ends came to 19 bases. CDR3 sequence: CASSDQQGTREKLFF. The CDR3 nucleotides read TGTGCCAGCAGCGACCAACAGGGAACGAGAGAAAAACTGTTTTTT.